This T cell receptor (beta chain) was identified during a study of persistence of HIV-infected CD4 T cells. The wider study: A couple of participants gave one leukapheresis sample; others gave up to roughly 180 mL blood repeatedly.

The libraries were made with immunoSEQ version 4 in survey mode. TCRdb keeps only in-frame clones here, not all; method: immunoSEQ multiplex PCR. This table has roughly 32,000 clones, roughly four fifths appearing once. As concerns this clone: Its antigen is not known.

Trimming took 2 bases from V and 5 from J; bases not matched to a gene: 4. The CDR3 spans 15 residues. In germline, CDR1 is SGHDT, CDR2 YYEEEE. Cells were stimulated with CMV-infected fibroblast lysates at approximately 10 ug/mL. CD40L-negative CD69-negative CD45RO-high memory CD4+ T cells were sorted as populations depleted of antigen-responding cells. Adults with HIV-1 started suppressive ART while chronically infected. Notes on the study in general: The rare CMV-responding cells with HIV-1 proviruses were not separately TCR-sequenced. Degenerate expanded CDR3beta sequences were enriched among CMV- and Gag-responding cells.

The chain couples TRBV5-6 to TRBJ2-5; 12 bases agree with TRBD2. The material sequenced was CD4+ T cells sorted from PBMCs after 18-hour stimulation, taken from a patient who received antiretroviral therapy. The source of this sequence is an adult man with HIV who was CMV-seropositive. The CDR3 DNA follows: TGTGCCAGCAGCTTTACTAGCGGGGGGCGGGAGACCCAGTACTTC. Amino acid sequence: CASSFTSGGRETQYF.